This passage covers 27 T cell receptor beta chains from one sample sequenced in a study of blood T cells in healthy people across ages. The use of a sample-barcoded 5' primer and a J-beta primer mix characterized a second PCR of about 7 to 12 cycles. TCRdb independently ran MiXCR on the 5' RACE reads; one entry per CDR3 protein. Of around 790,000 distinct CDR3 sequences listed, 44% are singletons. The sample consisted of blood. These receptors were obtained from a man aged 55-75 years in good health.

The rearrangement links TRBV13 to TRBJ2-6, with a tentative D call TRBD1 (5 bases). CDR1 and CDR2 (germline): PRHDT, FYEKMQ (reference sequence). The CDR3 is 15 amino acids. Trimming stripped 3 bases from V and 2 bases from J, with 8 bases between. The CDR3 reads CASSFRRAGANVLTF. The CDR3 bases are TGTGCCAGCAGCTTTCGCAGGGCTGGGGCCAACGTCCTGACTTTC.

The rearrangement links TRBV30 to TRBJ1-2, with 9 bases identical to TRBD1. V lost 3 bases, J lost 6 bases, and 11 bases stayed unmatched. This CDR3 region has 15 residues. Per the germline V gene, CDR1 is GTSNPN and CDR2 is SVGIG (reference sequence). The CDR3 loop reads CAWSKAGTGMNGYTF. CDR3 DNA sequence: TGTGCCTGGAGCAAAGCCGGGACAGGGATGAATGGCTACACCTTC.

This sequence joins TRBV4-3 and TRBJ2-3; TRBD2 matches 13 bases. Germline CDR1 and CDR2: LGHNA and YSLEER. The length of the CDR3 is 20 residues. The V and J ends lost 0 bases and 3 bases, in that order; junction bases with no gene match: 12. The CDR3 sequence: CASSQDRALAGGPRTDTQYF. The CDR3 DNA reads TGCGCCAGCAGCCAAGATAGGGCACTAGCGGGGGGGCCGAGGACAGATACGCAGTATTTT.

The CDR3: CASSLRGSGNTIYF. In nucleotides, the CDR3 is TGTGCCAGCAGCTTACGGGGTTCTGGAAACACCATATATTTT. The chain recombines TRBV7-9 with TRBJ1-3; no firm D call. CDR3 length: 14 residues. The V end was cut by 2 bases, the J end by 1 base, with 6 bases between. From germline, CDR1 is SEHNR and CDR2 FQNEAQ (reference sequence). The whole variable domain, filled in from reference TRBV7-9 and TRBJ1-3, reads DTGVSQNPRHKITKRGQNVTFRCDPISEHNRLYWYRQTLGQGPEFLTYFQNEAQLEKSRLLSDRFSAERPKGSFSTLEIQRTEQGDSAMYLCASSLRGSGNTIYFGEGSWLTVV.

V is TRBV7-8 and J is TRBJ1-2; no firm D call. V lost 3 bases, J lost 4 bases, and 12 bases lay in between. Germline V gene data show CDR1 as SGHVS and CDR2 as FQNEAQ. The CDR3 has 14 residues. CDR3: CASSFFGGGYGYTF. DNA of the CDR3: TGTGCCAGCAGCTTTTTCGGAGGAGGCTATGGCTACACCTTC.

To note about this clonotype: A much larger clone differs by one base, so this may be a read error. The chain couples TRBV27 to TRBJ2-1; no clear D gene. The end of the DNA aligns better with TRBJ2-7, so the J call may be wrong. Germline V gene data show CDR1 as MNHEY and CDR2 as SMNVEV (reference sequence). The CDR3 covers 15 residues. CDR3 protein: CASKWGFSSYNEQYF. The CDR3 nucleotides are TGTGCCAGCAAGTGGGGATTTAGCTCCTACAATGAGCAGTACTTC.

This clonotype showed up just a few times. The chain has TRBV6-2 or TRBV6-3 and TRBJ1-1; TRBD1 might be the D (5 bases). Germline values: CDR1 MNHEY, CDR2 SVGEGT. V was shortened by 2 bases and J by 3 bases, with 10 bases between the two germline ends. There are 14 residues in the CDR3. This chain's CDR3 is CASSYEQGHTEAFF. DNA of the CDR3: TGTGCCAGCAGTTACGAGCAGGGACACACTGAAGCTTTCTTT.

The chain has TRBV29-1 and TRBJ1-1; D call uncertain. Looked up from germline, CDR1 is SQVTM and CDR2 is ANQGSEA. The CDR3 totals 13 residues. The ends were cut back, 1 base at V and 5 bases at J, with 11 bases in the middle. The CDR3 loop is CSVEGRFGTEAFF. In DNA form, the CDR3 reads TGCAGCGTTGAAGGCAGGTTTGGTACTGAAGCTTTCTTT. The whole variable domain, remainder taken from reference TRBV29-1 and TRBJ1-1, is SAVISQKPSRDICQRGTSLTIQCQVDSQVTMMFWYRQQPGQSLTLIATANQGSEATYESGFVIDKFPISRPNLTFSTLTVSNMSPEDSSIYLCSVEGRFGTEAFFGQGTRLTVV.

This clonotype was observed a handful of times. The J gene is TRBJ1-5, the V gene TRBV20-1; perhaps TRBD1 as D (5 bases). The CDR3 is 13 residues long. Germline V CDR1 and CDR2: DFQATT, SNEGSKA (reference sequence). V lost 4 bases and J 5 bases, leaving 12 bases between the germline ends. The CDR3 reads CSANRDADQPQHF. The CDR3 bases are TGCAGTGCTAACCGGGACGCAGATCAGCCCCAGCATTTT.

This clonotype was detected only once. The chain uses TRBV20-1 and TRBJ2-1; D unresolved. There are 14 residues in the CDR3. Germline CDR1 DFQATT, CDR2 SNEGSKA (reference sequence). Deletions cut 4 bases from V and 0 bases from J, with 10 bases between. CDR3 amino acids: CSATGSVSYNEQFF. The CDR3 DNA reads as TGCAGTGCTACCGGGTCAGTCTCCTACAATGAGCAGTTCTTC.

The chain couples TRBV6-2 or TRBV6-3 to TRBJ2-7; 10 bases fit TRBD1. Germline V CDR1 and CDR2: MNHEY, SVGEGT. This CDR3 contains 16 residues. The ends lost 5 bases at V and 4 bases at J; junction bases unmatched: 11. CDR3 loop: CASSGRDRGLRYEQYF. The CDR3 DNA follows: TGTGCCAGCAGTGGAAGGGACAGGGGACTTCGTTACGAGCAGTACTTC.

In its sample, this clonotype was seen once. The chain combines TRBV11-2 with TRBJ2-6; 12 nucleotides align to TRBD2. CDR1 is SGHAT and CDR2 is FQNNGV in the germline V gene. The trim removed 0 bases at V and 4 bases at J, leaving 16 bases unmatched. This CDR3 is built from 22 residues. CDR3 DNA: TGTGCCAGCAGCTTAGAGGGAGCTAGCGGGGGGGCCTGGGCGTCCGGGGCCAACGTCCTGACTTTC. It codes for CASSLEGASGGAWASGANVLTF.

The V call is TRBV6-6, the J call TRBJ2-5; possibly TRBD1 or TRBD2 for D (5 bases each). This CDR3 comprises 14 residues. CDR1 is MNHNY and CDR2 is SVGAGI in the germline V gene (reference sequence). The V and J ends lost 6 bases and 2 bases respectively, with 13 bases between them. The CDR3: CASRSGTRQETQYF. CDR3 nucleotide sequence: TGTGCCAGCAGATCCGGGACCAGACAAGAGACCCAGTACTTC.

The V and J genes are TRBV18 and TRBJ2-7; D is perhaps TRBD2 (7 bases). The CDR3 is made up of 16 amino acids. From germline, CDR1 is KGHSH and CDR2 LQKENI. The germline V and J ends were trimmed by 0 bases and 4 bases, with 16 bases remaining between them. CDR3 protein: CASSPPAGALSYEQYF. The CDR3 nucleotides read TGTGCCAGCTCACCACCGGCGGGGGCTCTCTCTTACGAGCAGTACTTC.

The J gene is TRBJ2-3, the V gene TRBV9; TRBD2 matches 9 bases. J gave up 0 bases and V 6 bases, and 5 bases lay outside the gene matches. The CDR3 extends over 15 amino acids. The germline V gene encodes CDR1 SGDLS and CDR2 YYNGEE. DNA of the CDR3: TGTGCCAGCACTCGAGCGGGGGGAAGCACAGATACGCAGTATTTT. This gives the protein CASTRAGGSTDTQYF.

CDR3 sequence (DNA): TGCAGTGCTAGAGCAGGGAATGAAAAACTGTTTTTT. Translating it yields CSARAGNEKLFF. J is TRBJ1-4 and V is TRBV20-1; the D gene is possibly TRBD1 (5 bases). Trimming shortened V by 1 base and J by 5 bases, and 5 bases separated the two germline ends. There are 12 residues in the CDR3. The germline V gene encodes CDR1 DFQATT and CDR2 SNEGSKA (reference sequence).

This chain uses TRBV6-4 with TRBJ2-3; 12 bases align to TRBD2. Trimming at V came to 2 bases and at J to 6 bases, leaving 18 bases not matched to a gene. The germline V gene encodes CDR1 MRHNA and CDR2 SNTAGT. The CDR3 has 20 residues. The CDR3 region is CASSDVALIGTSGRQDTQYF. CDR3 DNA sequence: TGTGCCAGCAGTGACGTTGCCCTGATTGGGACTAGCGGGCGTCAGGATACGCAGTATTTT.

This clonotype was seen ten or more times. The V call is TRBV10-3, the J call TRBJ2-5; possibly TRBD2 for D (6 bases). Trimming stripped 6 bases from V and 3 bases from J, with 17 bases between. The CDR3 covers 15 residues. Germline V gene lookup returns CDR1 ENHRY and CDR2 SYGVKD. The CDR3: CAISGDLLHEETQYF. The CDR3 bases are TGTGCCATCAGCGGGGACTTGCTGCATGAAGAGACCCAGTACTTC.

This clonotype was found a few times. CDR3: CASSATRNEKLFF. The DNA for the CDR3 is TGTGCCAGCAGTGCGACGAGAAATGAAAAACTGTTTTTT. The rearrangement joins TRBV6-5 to TRBJ1-4; D is uncertain. The germline V gene encodes CDR1 MNHEY and CDR2 SVGAGI. V lost 5 bases and J 5 bases, leaving 9 bases between the germline ends. This CDR3 is 13 amino acids long.

The rearrangement joins TRBV20-1 to TRBJ1-5, with D maybe TRBD1 (6 bases). The CDR3 contains 14 residues. Deletions cut 3 bases from V and 6 bases from J, with 15 bases between. Germline CDR1 is DFQATT and CDR2 is SNEGSKA (reference sequence). CDR3 protein: CSASPAGAGQPQHF. CDR3 nucleotides: TGCAGTGCTAGTCCCGCGGGGGCTGGTCAGCCCCAGCATTTT.

This clonotype has more than one count but fewer than ten. The chain uses TRBV20-1 and TRBJ2-5; D gene uncertain. Looked up from germline, CDR1 is DFQATT and CDR2 is SNEGSKA (reference sequence). V was trimmed by 5 bases and J by 1 base, leaving 14 bases between them. The CDR3 covers 14 residues. CDR3 sequence (DNA): TGCAGTGCTTTAAAACCGGCAAGCCAAGAGACCCAGTACTTC. Protein: CSALKPASQETQYF.

This clonotype was seen more than once but under ten times. The chain is built from TRBV3-1 and TRBJ2-4, with 8 bases aligning to TRBD2. The V gene's germline CDR1 is LGHDT and CDR2 YNNKEL (reference sequence). Trimming took 3 bases from V and 10 from J; bases not matched to a gene: 5. The CDR3 is 13 amino acids. For the CDR3, the DNA is TGTGCCAGCAGCCAGCTCCAGCGGGGGATTCAGTACTTC. It is translated as CASSQLQRGIQYF.

This clonotype was observed a handful of times. V gene TRBV20-1 combines with J gene TRBJ2-5; the match to TRBD1 covers 12 bases. With V trimmed by 0 bases and J by 3 bases, 2 bases remained unmatched. This CDR3 comprises 15 residues. CDR1 DFQATT and CDR2 SNEGSKA come from the germline V gene (reference sequence). DNA of the CDR3: TGCAGTGCTAGAGAGGGACAGGGGGCGAAAGAGACCCAGTACTTC. Protein sequence: CSAREGQGAKETQYF.

J is TRBJ2-7 and V is TRBV18; D is uncertain. In germline, CDR1 is KGHSH, CDR2 LQKENI. Trimming took 3 bases from V and 5 from J, leaving 14 bases between them. CDR3 length: 14 amino acids. As DNA, the CDR3 is TGTGCCAGCTCACCCTTACAGAATTTCAACGAGCAGTACTTC. Its protein is CASSPLQNFNEQYF.

V and J are TRBV4-3 and TRBJ2-7; D is possibly TRBD1 or TRBD2 (5 bases each). The CDR3 runs to 16 residues. Germline CDR1 and CDR2: LGHNA and YSLEER. Deletions cut 0 bases from V and 7 bases from J, with 19 bases between. The CDR3 region has the DNA TGCGCCAGCAGCCAAGAATGGCACCTGGGGGTCCAAGAGCAGTACTTC. Protein: CASSQEWHLGVQEQYF.

The CDR3 sequence is CATSDLVEQFF. DNA of the CDR3: TGTGCCACCAGTGATTTGGTTGAGCAGTTCTTC. V gene TRBV24-1 combines with J gene TRBJ2-1; no firm D call. The V end was cut by 0 bases, the J end by 9 bases, with 2 bases between. The germline V gene has CDR1 KGHDR and CDR2 SFDVKD. This CDR3 is built from 11 residues.

This clonotype was detected only once. The V and J genes are TRBV5-1 and TRBJ2-3; D ambiguous. Germline V gene sequence: CDR1 SGHRS, CDR2 YFSETQ. V was trimmed by 4 bases and J by 3 bases, leaving 9 bases between them. This CDR3 spans 13 amino acids. CDR3 sequence reads: CASSHDPTDTQYF. DNA for the CDR3: TGCGCCAGCAGCCACGACCCAACAGATACGCAGTATTTT.